Sequencing of this T cell receptor (beta chain) was carried out in a study of blood T cell repertoires in COVID-19. About the research overall: The study drew acute and convalescent COVID-19 samples from the United States, Italy and Spain.

Across 24 US areas, participants ranged in age from about 18 to 100 years. Cohort 3 donors were reported recovered after two negative PCRs, clearance, or symptom resolution. The trim removed 11 bases at V and 4 bases at J, leaving 9 bases unmatched. CDR1 ENHRY and CDR2 SYGVKD come from the germline V gene. This CDR3 comprises 14 residues. Original analysis: By means of reference gene primer amplification, nucleated cell counts were estimated. Some clones are missing from TCRdb's copy, which holds only in-frame ones; the method was immunoSEQ multiplex PCR. V, J and clone size are those of that table, while D and trimming were read from the DNA. This sample has 150,000 to 200,000 clones; 88% occur once, and the top ten carry roughly 9%.

The source material was PBMCs or T cells enriched from blood (not recorded which). The rearrangement links TRBV10-3 to TRBJ1-5; 9 bases map to TRBD1. The sequence came from a young woman who had recovered from COVID-19. CDR3 region: CAVRGGQGNQPQHF. Here the CDR3 DNA reads TGTGCCGTGAGGGGGGGACAGGGTAATCAGCCCCAGCATTTT.